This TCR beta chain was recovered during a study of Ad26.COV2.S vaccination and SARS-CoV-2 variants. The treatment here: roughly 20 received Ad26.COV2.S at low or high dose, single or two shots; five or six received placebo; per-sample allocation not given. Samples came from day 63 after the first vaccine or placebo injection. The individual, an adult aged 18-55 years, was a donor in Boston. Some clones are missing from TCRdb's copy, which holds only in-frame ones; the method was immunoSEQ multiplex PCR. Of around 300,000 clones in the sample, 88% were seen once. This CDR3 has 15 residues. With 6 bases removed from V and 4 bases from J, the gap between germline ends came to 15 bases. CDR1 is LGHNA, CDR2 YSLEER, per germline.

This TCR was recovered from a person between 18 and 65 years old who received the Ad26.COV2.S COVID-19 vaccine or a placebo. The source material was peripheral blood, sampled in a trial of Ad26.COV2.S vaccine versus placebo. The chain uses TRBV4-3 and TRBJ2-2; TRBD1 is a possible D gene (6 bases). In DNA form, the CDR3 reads TGCGCCAGCAGACCCGGTACAGGGAGCACCGGGGAGCTGTTTTTT. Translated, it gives CASRPGTGSTGELFF.